This TCR beta chain was captured by sequencing in a study of beta chain features in type 1 diabetes. The study, taken as a whole, reports: The study notes PCR might favor shorter templates equally in patients and controls. TCRB repertoires of naive, central memory and Treg cells appeared more similar among patients than among healthy donors.

Losses at the gene ends were 4 bases for V and 4 bases for J; bases not matched to a gene: 5. The CDR3 covers 14 residues. Germline V gives CDR1 MGHRA, CDR2 YSYEKL. Worth noting for this clone: Antigen specificity is unknown.

The entirety of the isolated RNA underwent reverse transcription, so expressed TCRB transcripts were sequenced. The average output of naive, central memory and regulatory T cell samples was several million reads. Some clones are missing from TCRdb's copy, which holds only in-frame ones; the method was immunoSEQ multiplex PCR. The table includes 600,000 to 650,000 clones, about a sixth detected once. V gene TRBV4-1 combines with J gene TRBJ2-5, with 8 bases fitting TRBD2. This clonotype originated in a man between 18 and 29 years old in good health. The sample was naive CD4+ T cells from blood. The CDR3 region has the DNA TGCGCCAGCAGCCTACGGGGGGGACCAGAGACCCAGTACTTC. This translates into CASSLRGGPETQYF.